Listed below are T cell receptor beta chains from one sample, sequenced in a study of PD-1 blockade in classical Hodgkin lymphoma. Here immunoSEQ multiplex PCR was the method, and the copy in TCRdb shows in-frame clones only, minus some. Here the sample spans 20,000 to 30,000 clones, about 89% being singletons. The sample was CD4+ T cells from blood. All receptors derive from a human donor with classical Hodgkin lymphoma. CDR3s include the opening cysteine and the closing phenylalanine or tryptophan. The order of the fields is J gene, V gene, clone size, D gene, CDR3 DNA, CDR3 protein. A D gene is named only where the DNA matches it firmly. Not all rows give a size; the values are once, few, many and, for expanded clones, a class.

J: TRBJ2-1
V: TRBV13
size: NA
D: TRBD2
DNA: TGTGCCAGCAGCTTAGGTAGCGGGGGGGCCTACAATGAGCAGTTCTTC
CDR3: CASSLGSGGAYNEQFF

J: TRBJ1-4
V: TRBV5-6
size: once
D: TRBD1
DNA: TGTGCCAGCAGCCTGGGACAGGGGGCCCTACTGTTTTTT
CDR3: CASSLGQGALLFF

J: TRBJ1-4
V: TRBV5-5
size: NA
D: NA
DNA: TGTGCCAGCAGCTCGCCGGGGGTTAATGAAAAACTGTTTTTT
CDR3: CASSSPGVNEKLFF

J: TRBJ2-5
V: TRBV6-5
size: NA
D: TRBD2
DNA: TGTGCCAGCAGCCCGACAGCGGGGGGAGAGACCCAGTACTTC
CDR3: CASSPTAGGETQYF

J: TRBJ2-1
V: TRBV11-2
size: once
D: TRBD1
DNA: TGTGCCAGCAGCTCAAGGGGGACAGGGTCGAGCAATGAGCAGTTCTTC
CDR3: CASSSRGTGSSNEQFF

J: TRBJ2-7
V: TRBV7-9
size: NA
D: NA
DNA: TGTGCCAGCAGCTTGGACTCTACCTACGAGCAGTACTTC
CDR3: CASSLDSTYEQYF

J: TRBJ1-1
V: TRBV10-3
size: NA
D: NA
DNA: TGTGCCATCAGTGGGGGGGGACCCGGGACCACTGAAGCTTTCTTT
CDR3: CAISGGGPGTTEAFF

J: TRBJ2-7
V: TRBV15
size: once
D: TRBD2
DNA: TGTGCCACCAGCAGAGATTACCGGACTAGCGGGGGCAATCACTACGAGCAGTACTTC
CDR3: CATSRDYRTSGGNHYEQYF

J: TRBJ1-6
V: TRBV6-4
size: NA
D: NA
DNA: TGTGCCAGCGACCTGCATAATTCACCCCTCCACTTT
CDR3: CASDLHNSPLHF

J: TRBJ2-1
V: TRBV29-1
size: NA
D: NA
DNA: TGCAGCGTTTATTTAGTGTTGGATGAGCAGTTCTTC
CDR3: CSVYLVLDEQFF

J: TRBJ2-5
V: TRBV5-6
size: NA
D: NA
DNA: TGTGCCAGCACCGCCCCCGCGCTCCAAGAGACCCAGTACTTC
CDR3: CASTAPALQETQYF

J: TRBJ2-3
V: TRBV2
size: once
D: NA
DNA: TGTGCCAGCAGGGTCGAAAGTGGTAGGGATACGCAGTATTTT
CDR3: CASRVESGRDTQYF

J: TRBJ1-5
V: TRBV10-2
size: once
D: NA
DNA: TGCGCCAGCAGTGAGTCACAGGGTTGGCAGCCCCAGCATTTT
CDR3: CASSESQGWQPQHF

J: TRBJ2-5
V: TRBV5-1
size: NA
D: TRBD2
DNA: TGCGCCAGCAGCTTGGAGGTAGCGGGGGAGCGAGAGACCCAGTACTTC
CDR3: CASSLEVAGERETQYF

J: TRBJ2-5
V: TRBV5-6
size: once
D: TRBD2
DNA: TGTGCCAGCACCAAGACTAGCGGATCGGGGGAGACCCAGTACTTC
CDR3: CASTKTSGSGETQYF

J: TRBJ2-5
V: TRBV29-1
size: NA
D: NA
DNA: TGCAGCGTTGCCCCCGGGACATCGACCGAAGAGACCCAGTACTTC
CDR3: CSVAPGTSTEETQYF

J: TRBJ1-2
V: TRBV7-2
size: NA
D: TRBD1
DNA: TGTGCCAGCAGCCCCCGTGGCCTGACAGGGTCTAACGGCTACACCTTC
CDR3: CASSPRGLTGSNGYTF